This passage covers 22 T cell receptor beta chains from one sample sequenced in a study of beta chain features in type 1 diabetes. Study-level results: Moderate yet significant TCRB CDR3 shortening was seen in Type 1 diabetes patients in all four CD4+ subsets.

These receptors' targets are unknown. TCRB transcripts that were expressed got sequenced, as all of the isolated RNA had been reverse transcribed. Sequencing used immunoSEQ multiplex PCR; TCRdb keeps in-frame clones, though not all of them. The sample consists of a few hundred thousand clones, approximately 13% of them appearing once. Sequenced sample: naive CD4+ T cells from blood. The receptor set was obtained from a woman aged 18-29 years with type 1 diabetes.

The chain recombines TRBV6-5 with TRBJ2-7; possibly TRBD1 for D (6 bases). There are 12 residues in the CDR3. CDR1 and CDR2 (germline): MNHEY, SVGAGI. Trimming shortened V by 2 bases and J by 7 bases, and 9 bases separated the two germline ends. Here the CDR3 DNA reads TGTGCCAGCAGTTACAGGGGGAAAGAGCAGTACTTC. It specifies CASSYRGKEQYF.

This clone was counted a few times. This chain uses TRBV27 with TRBJ2-7, with D uncertain. This CDR3 has 15 residues. Germline V gene sequence: CDR1 MNHEY, CDR2 SMNVEV (reference sequence). Trimming pared 1 base from V and 2 bases from J, leaving 12 bases between. For the CDR3, the DNA is TGTGCCAGCAGTTTATGGGCTACAAATCCCTACGAGCAGTACTTC. Residues: CASSLWATNPYEQYF.

The V gene is TRBV7-9, the J gene TRBJ2-3; D might be TRBD2 (6 bases). The CDR3 has 14 amino acids. Germline CDR1 and CDR2: SEHNR and FQNEAQ (reference sequence). V was trimmed by 4 bases and J by 0 bases, leaving 8 bases between them. The CDR3 DNA is TGTGCCAGCAGCTCAAGCGGGAGCACAGATACGCAGTATTTT. This codes for CASSSSGSTDTQYF. The full variable domain, completed using reference TRBV7-9 and TRBJ2-3, is DTGVSQNPRHKITKRGQNVTFRCDPISEHNRLYWYRQTLGQGPEFLTYFQNEAQLEKSRLLSDRFSAERPKGSFSTLEIQRTEQGDSAMYLCASSSSGSTDTQYFGPGTRLTVL.

The gene calls are TRBV10-3 and TRBJ2-7; TRBD1 matches 11 bases. This CDR3 is 14 amino acids long. Germline V gene sequence: CDR1 ENHRY, CDR2 SYGVKD. V lost 8 bases and J lost 3; bases outside the gene matches: 6. CDR3 sequence reads: CAISAGQGGYEQYF. CDR3 coding DNA: TGTGCCATCTCAGCGGGACAGGGGGGCTACGAGCAGTACTTC.

The chain carries TRBV28 and TRBJ1-5, with D perhaps matching TRBD1 (6 bases). Germline CDR1 MDHEN, CDR2 SYDVKM. V was pared by 2 bases and J by 6 bases, with 8 bases between. The CDR3 is made up of 13 amino acids. The CDR3 loop is CASSLRGGQPQHF. CDR3 DNA sequence: TGTGCCAGCAGTTTAAGGGGGGGTCAGCCCCAGCATTTT.

V and J are TRBV5-4 and TRBJ1-1; 7 bases map to TRBD1. The junction had 6 bases not matched to a gene; V was cut back by 4 bases and J by 0 bases. There are 15 residues in the CDR3. Germline CDR1 SGHNT, CDR2 YYREEE (reference sequence). The CDR3 bases are TGTGCCAGCAGCATGGGACAGCTGATGAACACTGAAGCTTTCTTT. It specifies CASSMGQLMNTEAFF.

This clone came up a few times. V and J are TRBV15 and TRBJ2-1; perhaps TRBD2 as D (5 bases). Trimming cost V 1 base and J 0 bases, with 7 bases left between them. In germline, CDR1 is LNHNV, CDR2 YYDKDF (reference sequence). The CDR3 length is 15 residues. CDR3 in DNA: TGTGCCACCAGCAGAGGAGGGCCCTCCTACAATGAGCAGTTCTTC. Its translation: CATSRGGPSYNEQFF. Full variable domain (remainder filled in from reference TRBV15 and TRBJ2-1): DAMVIQNPRYQVTQFGKPVTLSCSQTLNHNVMYWYQQKSSQAPKLLFHYYDKDFNNEADTPDNFQSRRPNTSFCFLDIRSPGLGDTAMYLCATSRGGPSYNEQFFGPGTRLTVL.

The gene calls are TRBV29-1 and TRBJ2-3; a weak D match, TRBD2 (6 bases). The CDR3 runs 14 residues. V was clipped by 6 bases and J by 0 bases, with 13 bases between them. Germline V gene data show CDR1 as SQVTM and CDR2 as ANQGSEA. This chain's CDR3 is CSVLPGLSTDTQYF. DNA for the CDR3: TGCAGCGTACTTCCGGGACTTAGCACAGATACGCAGTATTTT.

Regarding this clone: Other DNA sequences in this specimen translate into the identical CDR3. The J gene is TRBJ2-3, the V gene TRBV2; no firm D call. Per germline, CDR1 SNHLY and CDR2 FYNNEI. The CDR3 sequence is 13 residues long. Trimming took 4 bases from V and 1 from J, leaving 6 bases between them. This CDR3 is CASSARGTDTQYF. For the CDR3, the DNA is TGTGCCAGCAGTGCCCGGGGCACAGATACGCAGTATTTT.

This clone was seen a few times. The chain has TRBV9 and TRBJ1-2, with 9 bases that match TRBD1. The germline V gene encodes CDR1 SGDLS and CDR2 YYNGEE. This CDR3 has 13 residues. Unmatched junction bases numbered 5, after V lost 3 bases and J lost 8 bases. This CDR3 reads CASSAGQGNGYTF. The CDR3 region has the DNA TGTGCCAGCAGCGCGGGACAGGGCAACGGCTACACCTTC.

This clone occurred a few times. The chain joins TRBV5-6 to TRBJ2-7; 7 bases agree with TRBD2. Germline trimming cut 1 base from V and 2 bases from J; bases unmatched to any gene: 6. Germline loops: CDR1 SGHDT, CDR2 YYEEEE. The CDR3 runs to 15 residues. CDR3 amino acids: CASSLWGGKAYEQYF. CDR3 coding DNA: TGTGCCAGCAGCTTGTGGGGGGGTAAAGCCTACGAGCAGTACTTC. Supplemented by reference TRBV5-6 and TRBJ2-7, the full variable domain reads DAGVTQSPTHLIKTRGQQVTLRCSPKSGHDTVSWYQQALGQGPQFIFQYYEEEERQRGNFPDRFSGHQFPNYSSELNVNALLLGDSALYLCASSLWGGKAYEQYFGPGTRLTVT.

The chain uses TRBV5-4 and TRBJ1-1, with 7 bases identical to TRBD1. The V segment lost 0 bases and the J segment 0 bases; nucleotides outside the gene matches: 2. The CDR3 covers 15 residues. The V gene's germline CDR1 is SGHNT and CDR2 YYREEE (reference sequence). The CDR3 sequence is CASSLATGMNTEAFF. DNA for the CDR3: TGTGCCAGCAGCTTGGCGACAGGGATGAACACTGAAGCTTTCTTT.

This clone was observed a handful of times. The chain's CDR3 is CASSAHIGFEAFF. In DNA form, the CDR3 reads TGTGCCAGCAGCGCCCACATTGGTTTTGAAGCTTTCTTT. The chain links TRBV7-3 to TRBJ1-1, with D uncertain. Germline V gives CDR1 SGHTA, CDR2 FQGTGA. This CDR3 is built from 13 residues. V lost 5 bases to trimming and J lost 7 bases, with 14 bases between them.

The chain has TRBV5-4 and TRBJ2-1, with D perhaps matching TRBD2 (6 bases). This CDR3 is 15 amino acids long. Looked up from germline, CDR1 is SGHNT and CDR2 is YYREEE (reference sequence). The germline V and J ends were trimmed by 4 bases and 0 bases, with 11 bases remaining between them. Written as DNA, the CDR3 is TGTGCCAGCAGCGACGGAGGGAGCTCCTACAATGAGCAGTTCTTC. Translated, it gives CASSDGGSSYNEQFF.

The genes are TRBV30 and TRBJ2-5; perhaps TRBD1 as D (5 bases). CDR1 is GTSNPN, CDR2 SVGIG, per germline (reference sequence). The V end lost 1 base, the J end lost 1 base, and 7 bases lay between the germline ends. The CDR3 totals 13 residues. In nucleotides, the CDR3 is TGTGCCTGGAGTGAGGGGCCCCAAGAGACCCAGTACTTC. The encoded protein is CAWSEGPQETQYF.

The rearrangement links TRBV20-1 to TRBJ2-3, with D unresolved. V lost 6 bases, J lost 6 bases, and 10 bases lay in between. Looked up from germline, CDR1 is DFQATT and CDR2 is SNEGSKA (reference sequence). This CDR3 comprises 11 residues. CDR3 in DNA: TGCAGTGCCCCTGTCGGGGATACGCAGTATTTT. This translates into CSAPVGDTQYF.

A few counts support this clone. V is TRBV7-7 and J is TRBJ2-1, with a possible D match to TRBD2 (6 bases). Germline-derived CDR1 and CDR2 are SSHAT and FNYEAQ (reference sequence). The CDR3 totals 14 residues. Trimming removed 5 bases from V and 7 bases from J, with 15 bases in between. CDR3 protein: CASSRGTLGNEQFF. The CDR3 region has the DNA TGTGCCAGCAGCCGCGGGACCCTCGGTAATGAGCAGTTCTTC.

This chain connects TRBV7-6 to TRBJ2-1, with D tentatively TRBD2 (5 bases). The V gene lost 5 bases and the J gene lost 1 base, with 18 bases spanning the gap. The CDR3 totals 17 residues. Germline V gene sequence: CDR1 SGHVS, CDR2 FNYEAQ. The CDR3 loop reads CASSARRRSGSYNEQFF. The CDR3 DNA follows: TGTGCCAGCAGCGCCAGGAGGCGGTCTGGGTCCTACAATGAGCAGTTCTTC.

Worth noting for this clone: The conserved final phenylalanine or tryptophan is absent from the CDR3, which likely points to a read error. It is unclear where the CDR3 begins or ends on the DNA, so no DNA is shown, and the CDR3 is as TCRdb lists it. The V gene is TRBV7-9, the J gene TRBJ1-1; the D call of TRBD1 is as the table states it, not checked on the DNA. The CDR3 is 13 residues long, counting both termini. Germline CDR1 and CDR2: SEHNR and FQNEAQ (reference sequence). CDR3 region: CASSLGDRQGVDP.

This clone was seen only a few times. The chain recombines TRBV6-5 with TRBJ2-5, with D tentatively TRBD1 (6 bases). The J call is uncertain, as TRBJ2-7 better fits the DNA end. The CDR3 runs 14 residues. The germline V gene has CDR1 MNHEY and CDR2 SVGAGI. Written as DNA, the CDR3 is TGTGCCAGCAGTCGACAGGATTACTCCTACGAGCAGTACTTC. It specifies CASSRQDYSYEQYF.

The chain is built from TRBV7-9 and TRBJ2-3; TRBD2 matches 15 bases. The J segment lost 6 bases and the V segment lost 5 bases, leaving 6 bases of the junction unmatched. The CDR3 runs 16 residues. Germline V lookup: CDR1 SEHNR, CDR2 FQNEAQ (reference sequence). The CDR3: CASSPGTSGRIDTQYF. The CDR3 nucleotides read TGTGCCAGCAGCCCTGGGACTAGCGGGAGGATCGATACGCAGTATTTT.

The CDR3 DNA sequence: TGTGCCATCAACCGACTAGCGGGAGGTGGATCCTACAATGAGCAGTTCTTC. It codes for CAINRLAGGGSYNEQFF. This chain joins TRBV10-3 and TRBJ2-1, with TRBD2 matching over 13 bases. The CDR3 runs 17 residues. Unmatched junction bases numbered 7, after V lost 7 bases and J lost 1 base. Germline V gives CDR1 ENHRY, CDR2 SYGVKD.